This note documents a single T cell receptor beta chain sequence. The antigen is not known. The sample comes from a study of OX40 agonist ivuxolimab in advanced cancers. Study findings and constraints: Partial responders at 0.1-3.0 mg/kg had among the lowest clonal expansion.

Some clones are missing from TCRdb's copy, which holds only in-frame ones; the method was immunoSEQ multiplex PCR. The table lists about 98,000 clones, approximately 90% of them singletons, with 0.8% to 0.9% in the top ten. V was shortened by 4 bases and J by 7 bases, with 17 bases between the two germline ends. This CDR3 contains 15 residues. From germline, CDR1 is MNHEY and CDR2 SVGAGI. This sequence joins TRBV6-5 and TRBJ1-5; D might be TRBD1 (6 bases). The TCR sequence derives from an adult with an advanced solid tumor such as melanoma, head and neck, liver or kidney cancer. The sequencing used CD4+ or CD8+ T cells sorted from blood, collected in a trial of the OX40 agonist ivuxolimab. This chain's CDR3 is CASSSRMGGLQPQHF. CDR3 sequence (DNA): TGTGCCAGCAGTTCCCGGATGGGGGGCTTGCAGCCCCAGCATTTT.